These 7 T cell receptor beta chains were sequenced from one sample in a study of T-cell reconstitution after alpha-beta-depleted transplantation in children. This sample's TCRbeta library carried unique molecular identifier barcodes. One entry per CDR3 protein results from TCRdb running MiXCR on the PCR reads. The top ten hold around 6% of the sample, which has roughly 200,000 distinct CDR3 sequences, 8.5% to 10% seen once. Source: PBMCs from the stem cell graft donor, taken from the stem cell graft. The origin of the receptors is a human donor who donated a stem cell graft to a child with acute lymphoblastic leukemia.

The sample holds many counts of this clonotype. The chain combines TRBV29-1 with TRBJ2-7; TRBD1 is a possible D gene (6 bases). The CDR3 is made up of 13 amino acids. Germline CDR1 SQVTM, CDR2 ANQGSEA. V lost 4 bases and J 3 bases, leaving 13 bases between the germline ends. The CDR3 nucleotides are TGCAGCGTTGGTGGGACAAATTTCTACGAGCAGTACTTC. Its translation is CSVGGTNFYEQYF.

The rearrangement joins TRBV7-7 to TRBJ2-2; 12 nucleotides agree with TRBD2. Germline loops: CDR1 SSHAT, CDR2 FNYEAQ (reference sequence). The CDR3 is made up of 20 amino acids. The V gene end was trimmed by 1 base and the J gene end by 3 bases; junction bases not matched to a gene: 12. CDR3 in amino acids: CASSLVPVASGGVDTGELFF. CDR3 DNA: TGTGCCAGCAGCTTAGTCCCTGTGGCTAGCGGGGGGGTCGACACCGGGGAGCTGTTTTTT.

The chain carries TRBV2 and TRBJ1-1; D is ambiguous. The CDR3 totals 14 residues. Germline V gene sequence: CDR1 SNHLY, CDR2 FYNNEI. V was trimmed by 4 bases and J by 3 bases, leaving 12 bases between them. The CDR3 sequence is CASSAGPTDTEAFF. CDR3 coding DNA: TGTGCCAGCAGTGCGGGCCCAACGGACACTGAAGCTTTCTTT.

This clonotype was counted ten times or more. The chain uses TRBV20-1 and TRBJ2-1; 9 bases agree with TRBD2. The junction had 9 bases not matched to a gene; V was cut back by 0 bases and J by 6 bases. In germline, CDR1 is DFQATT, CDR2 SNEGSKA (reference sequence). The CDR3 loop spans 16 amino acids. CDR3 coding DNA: TGCAGTGCTAGAGATGACCTCCGCGGGGGGGCCAATGAGCAGTTCTTC. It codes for CSARDDLRGGANEQFF.

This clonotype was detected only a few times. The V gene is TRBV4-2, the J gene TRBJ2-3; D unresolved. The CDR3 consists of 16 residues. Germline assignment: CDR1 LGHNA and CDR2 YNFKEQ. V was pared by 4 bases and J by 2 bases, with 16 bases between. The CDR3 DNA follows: TGTGCCAGCAGCCTCAGGACGGCCACAGACACAGATACGCAGTATTTT. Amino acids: CASSLRTATDTDTQYF.

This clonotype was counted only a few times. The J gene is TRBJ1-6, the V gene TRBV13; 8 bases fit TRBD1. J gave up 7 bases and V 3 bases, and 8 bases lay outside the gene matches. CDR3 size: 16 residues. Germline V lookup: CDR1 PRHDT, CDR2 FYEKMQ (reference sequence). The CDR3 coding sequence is TGTGCCAGCAGCTTCTACCGAACAGGGGGGAATTCACCCCTCCACTTT. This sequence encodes CASSFYRTGGNSPLHF.

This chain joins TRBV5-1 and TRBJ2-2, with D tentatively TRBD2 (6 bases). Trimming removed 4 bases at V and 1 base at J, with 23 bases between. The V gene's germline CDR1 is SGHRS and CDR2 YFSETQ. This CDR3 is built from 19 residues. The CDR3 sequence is CASSMGFQGLRGNTGELFF. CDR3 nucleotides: TGCGCCAGCAGCATGGGTTTTCAGGGACTCCGTGGGAACACCGGGGAGCTGTTTTTT.